Listed below are T cell receptor beta chains from one sample, sequenced in a study of PD-L1 blockade in urothelial cancer. Clones were sequenced by immunoSEQ multiplex PCR, and TCRdb holds only the in-frame ones, with some missing. The sample has fewer than 50,000 clones; about 88% are singletons. The starting material was PBMCs, obtained around atezolizumab (anti-PD-L1) treatment. All receptors derive from a donor aged 40 or older with urothelial cancer. Each CDR3 is given with its conserved first and last residue. The D gene is left open where the match is weak. Where a row states a size, it is once, few, many or the class of an expanded clone; other rows omit it.

-	TRBD2	TRBJ2-1	12	TRBV7-9	TGTGCCAGCAGCTTAGGGGGGGGGTCGCAGTTCTTC	CASSLGGGSQFF
-	-	TRBJ2-7	12	TRBV14	TGTGCCAGCAGACTGCCGAGCTACGAGCAGTACTTC	CASRLPSYEQYF
-	-	TRBJ2-3	12	TRBV5-4	TGTGCCAGCAGCCACCAGGCAGATACGCAGTATTTT	CASSHQADTQYF
few	-	TRBJ2-2	14	TRBV29-1	TGCAGCGTTGAGGGGACACATCCACCGGGGGAGCTGTTTTTT	CSVEGTHPPGELFF
-	TRBD1	TRBJ1-2	15	TRBV4-3	TGCGCCAGCAGCCAAGAGGGGTCCAGACAGGGTGGCTACATCTTC	CASSQEGSRQGGYIF
-	TRBD2	TRBJ2-5	14	TRBV10-3	TGTGCCATCAGTGAGGGGTTAGCGGGAGAGACCCAGTACTTC	CAISEGLAGETQYF
-	-	TRBJ1-2	14	TRBV15	TGTGCCACCAGCAGAGGGAGCGAAAACTATGGCTACACCTTC	CATSRGSENYGYTF
-	TRBD2	TRBJ2-1	14	TRBV11-3	TGTGCCAGCAGCCCTGGGGGGGGGAGGGGTGAGCAGTTCTTC	CASSPGGGRGEQFF
-	TRBD1	TRBJ2-5	13	TRBV11-2	TGTGCCAGCAGCTTAGGGGACAGGGAGACCCAGTACTTC	CASSLGDRETQYF
-	-	TRBJ2-5	12	TRBV2	TGTGCCAGCAGACAGGACCAAGAGACCCAGTACTTC	CASRQDQETQYF
-	-	TRBJ2-3	12	TRBV9	TGTGCCAGCGGCCCGTACACAGATACGCAGTATTTT	CASGPYTDTQYF
few	TRBD2	TRBJ2-7	15	TRBV18	TGTGCCAGCTCACCCCCAGGTAGCGGGTCATCCGAGCAGTACTTC	CASSPPGSGSSEQYF